This is a list of T cell receptor beta chains from one sample in a study of T cell repertoires in cytomegalovirus infection. Via MiXCR, TCRdb re-called the reads, giving one row per CDR3 protein. The sample includes 110,000 to 150,000 distinct CDR3 sequences, about 32% of them seen just once. The antigens for these receptors are not known. The specimen was CD8+ T cells from cultured PBMCs, collected from culture after CMV antigen stimulation. These receptors all come from a human donor in good health (CMV status not recorded). Some clones in this sample may be carry-over from other donors' samples. Each CDR3 is given with its conserved first and last residue. Each record gives: V gene, D gene, J gene, clone size, CDR3 protein, CDR3 DNA. A D gene is named only where the DNA matches it firmly. A row's size may be missing; if present it is once, few, many or a size class.

TRBV27,.,TRBJ1-5,.,CASSWGFNQPQHF,TGTGCCAGCAGTTGGGGGTTTAATCAGCCCCAGCATTTT
TRBV27,.,TRBJ2-7,.,CASRGGTIYEQYF,TGTGCCAGCAGGGGGGGCACCATCTACGAGCAGTACTTC
TRBV7-7,.,TRBJ2-7,.,CASSLDPTYEQYF,TGTGCCAGCAGCTTAGATCCTACTTACGAGCAGTACTTC
TRBV4-2,.,TRBJ1-4,few,CASSLLGEKLFF,TGTGCCAGCAGCCTACTCGGTGAAAAACTGTTTTTT
TRBV19,.,TRBJ1-2,.,CATLQRTNYGYTF,TGTGCCACCCTACAGAGGACGAACTATGGCTACACCTTC
TRBV2,.,TRBJ2-1,few,CASSRGGTNGYNEQFF,TGTGCCAGCAGTAGGGGGGGGACGAATGGCTACAATGAGCAGTTCTTC
TRBV6-1,TRBD2,TRBJ2-7,once,CASSPSGIYEQYF,TGTGCCAGCAGTCCTAGCGGGATCTACGAGCAGTACTTC
TRBV5-4,TRBD2,TRBJ2-3,few,CASSLGLAGGRTQYF,TGTGCCAGCAGCTTAGGACTAGCGGGGGGGCGTACGCAGTATTTT
TRBV6-4,.,TRBJ2-2,.,CASSDSDTTGELFF,TGTGCCAGCAGTGACTCGGATACAACCGGGGAGCTGTTTTTT
TRBV7-8,.,TRBJ2-5,.,CASSLELVETQYF,TGTGCCAGCAGCTTAGAGCTGGTCGAGACCCAGTACTTC
TRBV7-2,.,TRBJ1-2,few,CASSLNPWGIGYGYTF,TGTGCCAGCAGCCTTAACCCTTGGGGAATTGGGTATGGCTACACCTTC
TRBV19,TRBD1,TRBJ2-2,.,CASSIPDRGRGGELFF,TGTGCCAGTAGTATCCCTGACAGGGGTAGAGGCGGGGAGCTGTTTTTT
TRBV12-3/TRBV12-4,TRBD2,TRBJ2-1,.,CASSLWTKVGLAGGFSYNEQFF,TGTGCCAGCAGTTTATGGACTAAGGTTGGACTAGCGGGGGGATTTTCCTACAATGAGCAGTTCTTC
TRBV4-1,.,TRBJ1-1,.,CASSHVPSLYSEAFF,TGCGCCAGCAGCCATGTGCCCTCATTATATAGTGAAGCTTTCTTT
TRBV7-3,.,TRBJ2-6,many,CASSRRRRGVSGANVLTF,TGTGCCAGCAGTCGGAGGCGCAGGGGGGTCTCTGGGGCCAACGTCCTGACTTTC
TRBV19,.,TRBJ1-2,.,CASSIEGTANYGYTF,TGTGCCAGTAGTATAGAGGGTACAGCTAACTATGGCTACACCTTC
TRBV20-1,.,TRBJ2-7,.,CSARAVNSYEQYF,TGCAGTGCTAGAGCGGTCAATTCCTACGAGCAGTACTTC
TRBV29-1,.,TRBJ2-1,few,CSVDPGTSAINEQFF,TGCAGCGTTGACCCCGGTACGTCTGCGATCAATGAGCAGTTCTTC
TRBV24-1,TRBD1,TRBJ2-1,few,CATSDSNPPGGRTLRNEQFF,TGTGCCACCAGTGATTCCAACCCCCCAGGGGGCAGAACTCTCCGGAATGAGCAGTTCTTC
TRBV12-3/TRBV12-4,.,TRBJ2-3,once,CASSFASPDTQYF,TGTGCCAGCAGTTTTGCTAGCCCAGATACGCAGTATTTT
TRBV7-6,TRBD2,TRBJ2-1,many,CASSLLGTSGGSYNEQFF,TGTGCCAGCAGCTTACTCGGGACTAGCGGGGGCTCCTACAATGAGCAGTTCTTC
TRBV4-1,.,TRBJ1-2,.,CASSQEWTADGYTF,TGCGCCAGCAGCCAAGAATGGACAGCTGATGGCTACACCTTC
TRBV29-1,.,TRBJ1-2,.,CSVSDQAHGYTF,TGCAGCGTTTCGGACCAAGCCCATGGCTACACCTTC
TRBV18,.,TRBJ2-1,.,CASSPLRYNEQFF,TGTGCCAGCTCACCACTGCGCTACAATGAGCAGTTCTTC
TRBV11-2,.,TRBJ1-1,.,CASSLSPGGATEAFF,TGTGCCAGCAGCTTATCCCCAGGTGGGGCGACTGAAGCTTTCTTT
TRBV12-3/TRBV12-4,.,TRBJ1-3,many,CASSPFGNTIYF,TGTGCCAGCAGCCCCTTCGGAAACACCATATATTTT
TRBV2,.,TRBJ1-5,.,CASSDSRGGNQPQHF,TGTGCCAGCAGTGACTCGCGAGGGGGCAATCAGCCCCAGCATTTT
TRBV29-1,TRBD1,TRBJ2-1,.,CSVQGTGGNEQFF,TGCAGCGTTCAGGGGACAGGGGGCAATGAGCAGTTCTTC
TRBV12-3/TRBV12-4,TRBD1,TRBJ1-2,many,CASSNPGQGEDTF,TGTGCCAGCAGCAATCCGGGACAGGGAGAGGACACCTTC